The rows below give T cell receptor beta chains drawn from one sample of a study of blood T cell repertoires in COVID-19. TCRdb's table, derived via immunoSEQ multiplex PCR, lists solely in-frame clones and lacks some. Found here are 93,000 or so clones, more than 80% of them singletons; the top ten hold 3.5%. What was sequenced was peripheral blood. These receptor sequences come from a woman between 55 and 75 years old with acute or convalescent COVID-19. CDR3s include the opening cysteine and the closing phenylalanine or tryptophan. Fields, in order: J gene, V gene, clone size, D gene, CDR3 DNA, CDR3 protein. A D gene is named only where the DNA matches it firmly. The listing skips clone size in some rows; elsewhere it reads once, few, many or a size class.

TRBJ1-1 TRBV5-1 - - TGCGCCAGCAGTCAACAGGGCTTGAACACTGAAGCTTTCTTT CASSQQGLNTEAFF
TRBJ2-1 TRBV2 - TRBD1 TGTGCCAGCAGTGCAAACAGGGGCCCCAACAATGAGCAGTTCTTC CASSANRGPNNEQFF
TRBJ1-1 TRBV30 - TRBD1 TGTGCCTGGAGGACAGGGACTCCCGGTGGGACTGAAGCTTTCTTT CAWRTGTPGGTEAFF
TRBJ2-3 TRBV3-1/TRBV3-2 few - TGTGCCAGCAGCCAAGGGAGGGGCGCAGATACGCAGTATTTT CASSQGRGADTQYF
TRBJ2-4 TRBV10-2 - - TGCGCCAGCAGTGATGAGACAACGGCAGGAATTCAGTACTTC CASSDETTAGIQYF
TRBJ1-2 TRBV20-1 - - TGCAGTGCTAGTGGGACGGGGTATGGCTACACCTTC CSASGTGYGYTF
TRBJ2-1 TRBV24-1 - TRBD2 TGTGCCACCAGTGAATTAGCGGGAGTAGGGAATGAGCAGTTCTTC CATSELAGVGNEQFF
TRBJ1-4 TRBV5-6 - - TGTGCCAGCAGCCGGGGGGGCGAAAAACTGTTTTTT CASSRGGEKLFF
TRBJ1-2 TRBV5-6 - TRBD1 TGTGCCAGCAGTGAGGGACAGGGGTATGTCTATGGCTACACCTTC CASSEGQGYVYGYTF
TRBJ2-7 TRBV30 - - TGTGCCTGGAGTGTAGTTGGGGGCGCCTACGAGCAGTACTTC CAWSVVGGAYEQYF
TRBJ1-4 TRBV6-5 - - TGTGCCAGCAGTCCCCTAGGGAGAACTAATGAAAAACTGTTTTTT CASSPLGRTNEKLFF
TRBJ2-3 TRBV28 - TRBD1 TGTGCCAGCAGTTTGGGACAGGGATCAGATACGCAGTATTTT CASSLGQGSDTQYF
TRBJ1-5 TRBV30 - - TGTGCCTGGAGTGGAGGGCCCAGCAATCAGCCCCAGCATTTT CAWSGGPSNQPQHF
TRBJ1-2 TRBV6-4 - TRBD1 TGTGCCAGCAGCTGGACAGGGAAAAAAGGCTACACCTTC CASSWTGKKGYTF
TRBJ1-5 TRBV7-9 - - TGTGCCAGCAGCGCGAACGTAGGGGATCAGCCCCAGCATTTT CASSANVGDQPQHF
TRBJ2-2 TRBV5-1 - - TGCGCCAGCAGCTTCGTGCTACCCAACACCGGGGAGCTGTTTTTT CASSFVLPNTGELFF
TRBJ2-1 TRBV19 - - TGTGCCAGTGGAGGGGACCCGGGGTTCTTC CASGGDPGFF
TRBJ1-2 TRBV19 - - TGTGCCGGAGTAGTGGGGATTCAAGGAGGCTATGGCTACACCTTC CAGVVGIQGGYGYTF
TRBJ2-3 TRBV6-5 few TRBD2 TGTGCCAGCAGACCGGGACTATTCACAGATACGCAGTATTTT CASRPGLFTDTQYF
TRBJ1-5 TRBV19 - TRBD1 TGTGCCTCGACAGGGGATCGCAATCAGCCCCAGCATTTT CASTGDRNQPQHF
TRBJ2-3 TRBV20-1 - - TGCAGTGCTAGTGTTGGGGCCTCCACAGATACGCAGTATTTT CSASVGASTDTQYF
TRBJ2-5 TRBV7-9 - TRBD2 TGTGCCAGCAGCCTAGCGGGAGGGTGGGAGACCCAGTACTTC CASSLAGGWETQYF
TRBJ2-1 TRBV5-1 - - TGCGCCAGCAGCTTGGCGGGGAGTAAGGACTACTACAATGAGCAGTTCTTC CASSLAGSKDYYNEQFF
TRBJ2-1 TRBV2 - TRBD2 TGTGCCAGCAGTTTCGGACTAGCCTTCAATGAGCAGTTCTTC CASSFGLAFNEQFF
TRBJ2-3 TRBV5-1 - - TGCGCCAGCAGCTTGGTTCTTGCGGGAACTACAGATACGCAGTATTTT CASSLVLAGTTDTQYF
TRBJ2-1 TRBV11-2 - TRBD2 TGTGCCAGCAGCTCCCTAGCGGGAGGGAGAGACAATGAGCAGTTCTTC CASSSLAGGRDNEQFF
TRBJ2-1 TRBV5-1 - TRBD2 TGCGCCAGCAGCTGGTGGACTAGCGGACTCTACAATGAGCAGTTCTTC CASSWWTSGLYNEQFF
TRBJ2-3 TRBV29-1 - TRBD2 TGCAGCTATGGGGGGGGAACAGATACGCAGTATTTT CSYGGGTDTQYF
TRBJ1-2 TRBV27 - - TGTGCCAGCAGTGCCACCGGGACATCCTATGGCTACACCTTC CASSATGTSYGYTF
TRBJ2-4 TRBV2 - - TGTGCCAGCAGACCCCGGGGTAAAAACATTCAGTACTTC CASRPRGKNIQYF
TRBJ1-3 TRBV5-1 - - TGCGCCAGCAGCTTGGCCGGGTACGGAAACACCATATATTTT CASSLAGYGNTIYF
TRBJ1-4 TRBV11-2 - TRBD1 TGTGCCAGCAGCCTAGAGGGGGCCCTTAATGAAAAACTGTTTTTT CASSLEGALNEKLFF
TRBJ2-5 TRBV7-6 few TRBD2 TGTGCCAGCAGCCCGCCAGGGATAGCGGGGAGAGAGACCCAGTACTTC CASSPPGIAGRETQYF